This TCR beta chain was captured by sequencing in a study of early T cells in non-severe SARS-CoV-2 infection. Turning to the study itself: Bulk RNA from unsorted whole blood was sequenced; chains were unpaired. Study-wide findings and caveats: VDJdb matching favored anti-spike CD8 responses, missing private and CD4 specificities.

In the library, individual cDNA molecules carried attached unique molecular identifiers. TCRdb passed the 5' RACE reads through MiXCR, listing each CDR3 protein once. The table lists tens of thousands of distinct CDR3 sequences, approximately 4.3% of them singletons. This clonotype was picked up many times. Its matching antigen is unknown. The clonotype comes from an adult who was a healthcare worker with PCR-confirmed SARS-CoV-2 infection or an uninfected control (not recorded which). The specimen was whole blood.

In DNA form, the CDR3 reads TGCGCCAGCAGCGAAGGAAGGGGACTTCCGCAGTACTTC. As protein: CASSEGRGLPQYF. The chain uses TRBV5-1 and TRBJ2-7; D possibly corresponds to TRBD2 (6 bases). Trimming cost V 4 bases and J 9 bases, with 17 bases left between them. Germline CDR1 reads SGHRS; CDR2 reads YFSETQ. CDR3 length: 13 amino acids.